This T cell receptor (beta chain) came from a study of somatic mutations in cytotoxic T cells in rheumatoid arthritis. Overall study findings and caveats: The CD8+ clonality of rheumatoid arthritis patients increased with age, whereas that of healthy controls did not.

Using immunoSEQ multiplex PCR, the repertoire was profiled, and TCRdb retains in-frame clones only, with some absent. The sample lists 4,500 to 5,000 clones, over 70% occurring once. A word on this clone: As yet, its antigen is unknown.

Sequencing input: CD8+ T cells sorted from blood. The sequence was collected from a man between 65 and 85 years old with rheumatoid arthritis.

The CDR3 nucleotides are TGCAGCGTCGGGACTAGCGGGGCCTACGAGCAGTACTTC. It yields the protein CSVGTSGAYEQYF. The J gene is TRBJ2-7, the V gene TRBV29-1; 13 bases align to TRBD2. The CDR3 is 13 residues long. Germline lookup yields CDR1 SQVTM and CDR2 ANQGSEA. J gave up 2 bases and V 6 bases, and 1 base lay outside the gene matches.